This T cell receptor (beta chain) was sequenced during a study of blood T cells in healthy people across ages. A second about 6 to 11 cycle PCR used barcoded and J-beta primers. TCRdb re-derived calls from the 5' RACE reads in MiXCR, one entry per CDR3 protein. Of 450,000 to 700,000 distinct CDR3 sequences listed, about 25% are singletons. Germline loops: CDR1 SEHNR, CDR2 FQNEAQ (reference sequence). V was cut by 5 bases and J by 5 bases, with 9 bases left in between. There are 12 residues in the CDR3. The receptor's source is a woman in her 70s in good health. The sample was blood. This rearrangement joins TRBV7-9 to TRBJ2-5, with D hard to call. The CDR3 loop is CASSPLSETQYF. The CDR3 nucleotides read TGTGCCAGCAGCCCCCTTTCTGAGACCCAGTACTTC.